The clone carrying this T cell receptor beta chain is labeled medium-sized. No antigen is known for it. Molecular barcoded adaptors covering alpha/delta and beta/gamma chains were used on 400 to 450 ng RNA. A single record per CDR3 protein comes from TCRdb applying MiXCR to the reads. The sample gives about 24,000 distinct CDR3 sequences, less than 25% of which show up once; 47% is in the top ten. These data originate in a study of read filtering for tumor transcriptome and immune sequencing. Study-level findings and limits: Around 82% of IR-seq clonotypes had a single read, yet these held approximately 3.5% of reads. The CD138-negative fraction was mixed bone marrow immune cells, not pure T cells.

With V trimmed by 0 bases and J by 5 bases, 10 bases remained unmatched. CDR1 and CDR2 (germline): SGHDT, YYEEEE. This CDR3 is built from 16 residues. Sequencing used a population of CD138-negative cells sorted from bone marrow. The rearrangement links TRBV5-6 to TRBJ2-5, with 7 nucleotides matching TRBD1. This clonotype originated in a donor over 35 with multiple myeloma. As DNA, the CDR3 is TGTGCCAGCAGCTTGGATGAGGGGGCCTGGGGGGAGACCCAGTACTTC. The encoded protein is CASSLDEGAWGETQYF. The whole variable domain, filled in from reference TRBV5-6 and TRBJ2-5, reads DAGVTQSPTHLIKTRGQQVTLRCSPKSGHDTVSWYQQALGQGPQFIFQYYEEEERQRGNFPDRFSGHQFPNYSSELNVNALLLGDSALYLCASSLDEGAWGETQYFGPGTRLLVL.